This T cell receptor (beta chain) was observed in a study of cytomegalovirus exposure and HLA in healthy donors. Study outcomes and limitations: In terms of immune exposure information, only CMV serostatus was available.

Germline assignment: CDR1 SGHAT and CDR2 FQNNGV. The ends were cut back, 4 bases at V and 2 bases at J, with 12 bases in the middle. CDR3 length: 14 residues. The PCR used 60 Vbeta and 13 Jbeta primers. Measured with immunoSEQ multiplex PCR; TCRdb has only the in-frame clones, and not every one. This table holds 150,000 to 200,000 clones, roughly four fifths found once. A note on this clone: Antigen: not known.

This receptor was obtained from a man in his late teens or twenties in good health and CMV-seronegative. V and J are TRBV11-2 and TRBJ2-7; D is perhaps TRBD1 (5 bases). The sequenced sample consisted of PBMCs. The CDR3 spells CASSSHVGPYEQYF. The CDR3 nucleotides read TGTGCCAGCAGCTCACATGTGGGGCCCTACGAGCAGTACTTC. Full variable domain (remainder filled in from reference TRBV11-2 and TRBJ2-7): EAGVAQSPRYKIIEKRQSVAFWCNPISGHATLYWYQQILGQGPKLLIQFQNNGVVDDSQLPKDRFSAERLKGVDSTLKIQPAKLEDSAVYLCASSSHVGPYEQYFGPGTRLTVT.